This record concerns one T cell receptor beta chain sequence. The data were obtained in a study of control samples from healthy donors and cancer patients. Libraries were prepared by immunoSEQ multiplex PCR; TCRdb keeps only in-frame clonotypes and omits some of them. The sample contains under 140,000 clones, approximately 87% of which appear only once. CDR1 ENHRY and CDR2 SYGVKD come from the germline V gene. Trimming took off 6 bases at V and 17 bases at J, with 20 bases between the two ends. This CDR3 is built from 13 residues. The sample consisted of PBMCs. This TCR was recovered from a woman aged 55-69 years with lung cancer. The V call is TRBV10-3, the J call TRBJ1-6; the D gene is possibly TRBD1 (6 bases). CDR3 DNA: TGTGCCATCAGCGTCAGGGGCGGAGATAGGATCCACTTT. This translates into CAISVRGGDRIHF.